The next 32 T cell receptor beta chains were all read from a single sample in a study of response to subunit inactivated influenza vaccine. Via MiXCR, TCRdb re-called the RT-PCR reads, giving one row per CDR3 protein. The table lists approximately 310,000 distinct CDR3 sequences, around a fifth of them singletons. The material sequenced was PBMCs from blood, taken 21 months after vaccination. These receptor sequences come from a man between 50 and 75 years old who received an inactivated influenza vaccine.

The chain uses TRBV5-1 and TRBJ2-7; D gene uncertain. This CDR3 contains 13 residues. V lost 4 bases to trimming and J lost 6 bases, with 14 bases between them. The germline V gene encodes CDR1 SGHRS and CDR2 YFSETQ. The CDR3 loop is CASSRSDSGEQYF. The CDR3 DNA reads as TGCGCCAGCAGCCGCTCGGATTCGGGCGAGCAGTACTTC.

CDR3 sequence (DNA): TGTGCCTGGAGTGTACGGGAAGGGGGAAACACCATATATTTT. It yields the protein CAWSVREGGNTIYF. This chain uses TRBV30 with TRBJ1-3, with D uncertain. Germline CDR1 GTSNPN, CDR2 SVGIG (reference sequence). The CDR3 loop spans 14 amino acids. V was cut by 0 bases and J by 4 bases, with 10 bases left in between.

This rearrangement joins TRBV4-2 to TRBJ2-1; 10 positions match TRBD2. CDR1 is LGHNA and CDR2 is YNFKEQ in the germline V gene. The CDR3 has 17 amino acids. Unmatched junction bases numbered 14, after V lost 3 bases and J lost 9 bases. The DNA of the CDR3 is TGTGCCAGCAGCCACCGGACTAGCGGTGTTCCTCGGGGTGAGCAGTTCTTC. It yields the protein CASSHRTSGVPRGEQFF.

This chain connects TRBV20-1 to TRBJ2-7; 7 bases fit TRBD2. The CDR3 has 13 amino acids. The ends lost 3 bases at V and 4 bases at J; junction bases unmatched: 6. Germline values: CDR1 DFQATT, CDR2 SNEGSKA (reference sequence). CDR3 protein: CSASSGGRYEQYF. DNA of the CDR3: TGCAGTGCTAGCTCGGGAGGAAGGTACGAGCAGTACTTC.

This clonotype was counted a few times. DNA for the CDR3: TGTGCCAGCAATGGACAGTTTAATCAGCCCCAGCATTTT. Translating it yields CASNGQFNQPQHF. The chain carries TRBV6-1 and TRBJ1-5, with D possibly TRBD1 on 6 matching bases. CDR3 size: 13 residues. CDR1 is MNHNS and CDR2 is SASEGT in the germline V gene. V shed 7 bases and J shed 4 bases, with 11 bases lying between them.

The chain combines TRBV5-5 with TRBJ2-7; the match to TRBD2 covers 12 bases. V dropped 1 base and J dropped 2; count of bases not matched to a gene: 7. Germline CDR1 is SGHKS and CDR2 is YYEKEE (reference sequence). This CDR3 has 17 residues. The CDR3: CASSLFGTSGRTYEQYF. The CDR3 DNA reads TGTGCCAGCAGCTTGTTTGGTACTAGCGGGAGGACCTACGAGCAGTACTTC.

A few counts support this clonotype. This chain joins TRBV29-1 and TRBJ2-5; D is uncertain. Trimming cost V 7 bases and J 4 bases, with 10 bases left between them. The germline V gene has CDR1 SQVTM and CDR2 ANQGSEA. CDR3 length: 11 amino acids. The CDR3 protein is CSAGPRETQYF. The CDR3 bases are TGCAGCGCTGGACCGCGAGAGACCCAGTACTTC.

The V gene is TRBV6-2 or TRBV6-3, the J gene TRBJ1-6; D might be TRBD1 (5 bases). This CDR3 has 14 amino acids. The germline V gene has CDR1 MNHEY and CDR2 SVGEGT. The V end was cut by 7 bases, the J end by 10 bases, with 17 bases between. The DNA for the CDR3 is TGTGCCAGCACCCGATCCGGGGCGGCATCACCCCTCCACTTT. This sequence encodes CASTRSGAASPLHF.

The V gene is TRBV20-1, the J gene TRBJ1-6; 8 bases are shared with TRBD1. The CDR3 runs to 13 residues. Germline V lookup: CDR1 DFQATT, CDR2 SNEGSKA (reference sequence). After removal of 6 bases from V and 8 bases from J, the junction contained 6 bases not matched to a gene. The chain's CDR3 is CSAPGQGYSPLHF. CDR3 sequence (DNA): TGCAGTGCCCCCGGACAGGGATATTCACCCCTCCACTTT.

The rearrangement joins TRBV7-3 to TRBJ2-1; D is unresolved. Germline CDR1 reads SGHTA; CDR2 reads FQGTGA. Trimming left V 4 bases short and J 2 bases short, with 12 bases between. The CDR3 has 15 residues. CDR3 nucleotides: TGTGCCAGCAGCTCGGACCCCGGTACCTACAATGAGCAGTTCTTC. This encodes CASSSDPGTYNEQFF.

In its sample, this clonotype was seen a few times. The CDR3 DNA sequence: TGTGCCAGCAGCCCCACTCCGGGACTAGCGGGAGCTGCGAATGAGCAGTTCTTC. It is translated as CASSPTPGLAGAANEQFF. The chain couples TRBV11-1 to TRBJ2-1, with TRBD2 identical over 14 bases. V dropped 5 bases and J dropped 7; count of bases not matched to a gene: 13. Germline CDR1 SGHAT, CDR2 FQDESV (reference sequence). The CDR3 is 18 amino acids.

This clonotype was counted between two and nine times. J is TRBJ2-2 and V is TRBV10-3, with 9 positions matching TRBD2. Trimming removed 6 bases from V and 1 base from J; junction bases left unmatched: 15. Germline V gene data show CDR1 as ENHRY and CDR2 as SYGVKD. The CDR3 loop spans 19 amino acids. CDR3 DNA sequence: TGTGCCATCAGGACTGTCCAGCGGGAGGACTTCAGGAACACCGGGGAGCTGTTTTTT. Its translation is CAIRTVQREDFRNTGELFF.

This clonotype was found many times. The rearrangement uses TRBV29-1 and TRBJ1-4; D is uncertain. This CDR3 comprises 17 residues. V lost 4 bases, J lost 0 bases, and 18 bases lay in between. Germline V CDR1 and CDR2: SQVTM, ANQGSEA. The CDR3 spells CSVVGSADPTTNEKLFF. In nucleotides, the CDR3 is TGCAGCGTTGTAGGTTCGGCAGATCCGACAACTAATGAAAAACTGTTTTTT.

This clonotype has more than one count but fewer than ten. This rearrangement joins TRBV5-1 to TRBJ2-7; TRBD2 aligns across 9 bases. Trimming removed 1 base from V and 3 bases from J; junction bases left unmatched: 5. The CDR3 is 15 residues long. Germline-derived CDR1 and CDR2 are SGHRS and YFSETQ. The CDR3 loop reads CASSLLSSGVYEQYF. CDR3 sequence (DNA): TGCGCCAGCAGCTTGTTATCTAGCGGGGTCTACGAGCAGTACTTC.

The chain has TRBV4-2 and TRBJ2-7, with D possibly being TRBD2 (6 bases). This CDR3 spans 16 amino acids. Germline V CDR1 and CDR2: LGHNA, YNFKEQ. The V end lost 4 bases, the J end lost 2 bases, and 18 bases lay between the germline ends. DNA of the CDR3: TGTGCCAGCAGCCCGGAACGTGGGAGGCTTACCTACGAGCAGTACTTC. Protein sequence: CASSPERGRLTYEQYF.

V gene TRBV29-1 combines with J gene TRBJ1-1; a possible D gene is TRBD1 (5 bases). Per the germline V gene, CDR1 is SQVTM and CDR2 is ANQGSEA. The CDR3 contains 12 residues. V was shortened by 7 bases and J by 5 bases, with 14 bases between the two germline ends. CDR3 sequence: CSGGHGGTEAFF. The CDR3, as DNA: TGCAGCGGGGGTCACGGGGGGACTGAAGCTTTCTTT.

J is TRBJ2-5 and V is TRBV11-2, with D possibly TRBD1 on 5 matching bases. With 4 bases removed from V and 7 bases from J, the gap between germline ends came to 10 bases. Germline V lookup: CDR1 SGHAT, CDR2 FQNNGV. This CDR3 has 12 residues. In DNA form, the CDR3 reads TGTGCCAGCAGCTGGGGCTCTGGGACCCAGTACTTC. It translates to CASSWGSGTQYF.

This clonotype occurred many times. This sequence joins TRBV6-1 and TRBJ1-1; weak D call: TRBD1 (5 bases). The CDR3 length is 15 residues. Germline V gene lookup returns CDR1 MNHNS and CDR2 SASEGT. Deletions cut 3 bases from V and 6 bases from J, with 17 bases between. The CDR3 loop is CASSDQGLRLAEAFF. In DNA, the CDR3 is TGTGCCAGCAGTGATCAGGGCCTAAGGTTGGCTGAAGCTTTCTTT.

The chain couples TRBV11-3 to TRBJ1-1; D is possibly TRBD1 (5 bases). With 1 base removed from V and 4 bases from J, the gap between germline ends came to 10 bases. Germline lookup yields CDR1 SGHNT and CDR2 YENEEA. The CDR3 consists of 14 residues. CDR3 sequence: CASSLGGVITEAFF. DNA for the CDR3: TGTGCCAGCAGCTTAGGAGGGGTCATCACTGAAGCTTTCTTT.

This rearrangement joins TRBV15 to TRBJ1-3; D is ambiguous. Trimming took 6 bases from V and 3 from J, leaving 15 bases between them. From germline, CDR1 is LNHNV and CDR2 YYDKDF (reference sequence). The CDR3 is 15 residues long. CDR3 residues: CATRDGGGLGNTIYF. CDR3 coding DNA: TGTGCCACCAGGGATGGAGGAGGACTTGGAAACACCATATATTTT.

This clonotype has just a few counts. The genes are TRBV20-1 and TRBJ1-2, with D possibly matching TRBD1 (5 bases). V dropped 1 base and J dropped 2 bases, with 8 bases sitting between them. Germline V gene sequence: CDR1 DFQATT, CDR2 SNEGSKA (reference sequence). CDR3 length: 13 residues. The DNA for the CDR3 is TGCAGTGCTAGAGGGGGGGGGAACTATGGCTACACCTTC. Translating gives CSARGGGNYGYTF.

The chain employs TRBV20-1 and TRBJ2-3; 8 bases map to TRBD2. V lost 3 bases to trimming and J lost 7 bases; unmatched junction nucleotides: 15. Germline CDR1 reads DFQATT; CDR2 reads SNEGSKA (reference sequence). CDR3 length: 16 amino acids. The DNA of the CDR3 is TGCAGTGCTAGTCCCGCGGGGGGTACCTCTGGAAATACGCAGTATTTT. The encoded protein is CSASPAGGTSGNTQYF.

This clonotype was seen ten or more times. V is TRBV20-1 and J is TRBJ1-1; 7 nucleotides line up with TRBD1. V was pared by 5 bases and J by 11 bases, with 14 bases of the junction left unmatched. The length of the CDR3 is 13 residues. CDR1 is DFQATT and CDR2 is SNEGSKA in the germline V gene (reference sequence). The CDR3 reads CSAPGQAVGGAFF. As DNA, the CDR3 is TGCAGTGCTCCCGGACAGGCAGTAGGGGGGGCTTTCTTT.

The chain links TRBV12-3 or TRBV12-4 to TRBJ2-7, with TRBD1 matching 8 bases. The CDR3 totals 13 residues. The ends lost 5 bases at V and 4 bases at J; junction bases unmatched: 4. As DNA, the CDR3 is TGTGCCAGCAGTGCAGGGGGCGTTTACGAGCAGTACTTC. This translates into CASSAGGVYEQYF.

This clonotype was recorded only once. The CDR3 loop reads CSVEGISVGSYNEQFF. In nucleotides, the CDR3 is TGCAGCGTTGAGGGGATATCGGTGGGTTCCTACAATGAGCAGTTCTTC. The V and J genes are TRBV29-1 and TRBJ2-1; D is undetermined. Trimming took off 3 bases at V and 1 base at J, with 16 bases between the two ends. The CDR3 runs 16 residues. Germline V gene data show CDR1 as SQVTM and CDR2 as ANQGSEA.

This clonotype has only a few counts. The chain employs TRBV6-1 and TRBJ1-5, with D tentatively TRBD1 (6 bases). This CDR3 is built from 17 residues. With 6 bases removed from V and 4 bases from J, the gap between germline ends came to 22 bases. The germline V gene encodes CDR1 MNHNS and CDR2 SASEGT. The chain's CDR3 is CASRPKKTGRINQPQHF. CDR3 nucleotide sequence: TGTGCCAGCAGACCCAAAAAAACAGGGAGGATTAATCAGCCCCAGCATTTT.

The chain couples TRBV2 to TRBJ2-5; no reliable D call. The CDR3 consists of 12 residues. Germline assignment: CDR1 SNHLY and CDR2 FYNNEI. Trimming pared 2 bases from V and 2 bases from J, leaving 3 bases between. In DNA form, the CDR3 reads TGTGCCAGCAGTGAAAGACAAGAGACCCAGTACTTC. Its protein product is CASSERQETQYF.

The CDR3 region has the DNA TGCAGCGTTGAAGATCTTCAGGCAGGGTATGGCTACACCTTC. Protein product: CSVEDLQAGYGYTF. This sequence joins TRBV29-1 and TRBJ1-2, with TRBD1 as a possible D gene (5 bases). CDR1 is SQVTM and CDR2 is ANQGSEA in the germline V gene. This CDR3 is 14 amino acids long. The germline V and J ends were trimmed by 0 bases and 5 bases, with 13 bases remaining between them.

The table lists this clonotype with a few counts. The V gene is TRBV18, the J gene TRBJ1-1; the D gene is possibly TRBD1 (5 bases). There are 14 residues in the CDR3. The germline V gene has CDR1 KGHSH and CDR2 LQKENI. The V end lost 5 bases, the J end lost 5 bases, and 15 bases lay between the germline ends. The chain's CDR3 is CASSAQGERTEAFF. In nucleotides, the CDR3 is TGTGCCAGCTCAGCCCAGGGAGAGCGGACTGAAGCTTTCTTT. The full variable domain, its missing parts supplied by reference TRBV18 and TRBJ1-1, is NAGVMQNPRHLVRRRGQEARLRCSPMKGHSHVYWYRQLPEEGLKFMVYLQKENIIDESGMPKERFSAEFPKEGPSILRIQQVVRGDSAAYFCASSAQGERTEAFFGQGTRLTVV.

The rearrangement uses TRBV6-2 or TRBV6-3 and TRBJ2-2; maybe TRBD2 (5 bases). V lost 2 bases to trimming and J lost 5 bases, with 9 bases between them. CDR1 is MNHEY and CDR2 is SVGEGT in the germline V gene. The CDR3 runs 14 residues. Written as DNA, the CDR3 is TGTGCCAGCAGTTACGCGGACTGGACCGGGGAGCTGTTTTTT. Protein product: CASSYADWTGELFF.

The chain recombines TRBV6-2 or TRBV6-3 with TRBJ2-2; the D is unclear. This CDR3 region has 15 residues. The germline V and J ends were trimmed by 0 bases and 4 bases, with 9 bases remaining between them. CDR1 is MNHEY, CDR2 SVGEGT, per germline. For the CDR3, the DNA is TGTGCCAGCAGTTACTCCCATTCCCCCACCGGGGAGCTGTTTTTT. Translation: CASSYSHSPTGELFF.

J is TRBJ1-1 and V is TRBV9; D might be TRBD1 (5 bases). This CDR3 spans 13 amino acids. Trimming shortened V by 3 bases and J by 7 bases, and 13 bases separated the two germline ends. Germline V CDR1 and CDR2: SGDLS, YYNGEE. This CDR3 reads CASSAGRDFEAFF. The CDR3 coding sequence is TGTGCCAGCAGCGCGGGCCGGGACTTTGAAGCTTTCTTT.